A single TCR beta chain is shown here with its context. The CDR3 has 14 residues. The V gene lost 1 base and the J gene lost 4 bases, with 11 bases spanning the gap. Germline CDR1 reads MGHRA; CDR2 reads YSYEKL. The sample belongs to a study of CD8+ T cells in alopecia areata. This sample's treatment: oral pan-JAK inhibitor, 5-10 mg twice daily. RNA, once extracted, was reverse transcribed into cDNA for use as the sequencing template. Some clones are missing from TCRdb's copy, which holds only in-frame ones; the method was immunoSEQ multiplex PCR. The sample holds fewer than 110,000 clones; 65% to 90% are singletons and the top ten take roughly 11%.

The TCR comes from a human donor with alopecia areata. The specimen was CD8+ T cells sorted from blood, collected at roughly week 30, from a patient treated with tofacitinib. This rearrangement joins TRBV4-1 to TRBJ2-7; D uncertain. The CDR3 coding sequence is TGCGCCAGCAGCCAAGGGGTAGGAGCTTACGAGCAGTACTTC. It specifies CASSQGVGAYEQYF.